This TCR beta chain was obtained from a study of blood T cells in healthy people across ages. Study findings and constraints: Leaving the PBMCs unsorted stopped any conclusive comparison of naive versus antigen-experienced cells. CMV status of donors was unknown, possibly confounding expanded clonotype changes.

CDR3 size: 15 residues. V dropped 2 bases and J dropped 8; count of bases not matched to a gene: 4. Germline lookup yields CDR1 SGHRS and CDR2 YFSETQ. With a J-beta primer mix and a sample-barcoded 5' primer, a second PCR ran about 7 to 11 cycles. TCRdb passed the 5' RACE reads through MiXCR, listing each CDR3 protein once. This sample has 700,000 to 800,000 distinct CDR3 sequences, with about 42% found just once. In the case of this clonotype: Its specificity is not known.

This TCR was sampled from a woman aged 55-70 years in good health. The sample was blood. This rearrangement joins TRBV5-1 to TRBJ2-1, with 13 bases matching TRBD2. The CDR3 coding sequence is TGCGCCAGCAGCTTACGACTAGCGGGGGGATATGAGCAGTTCTTC. Protein sequence: CASSLRLAGGYEQFF.